This TCR beta chain originates from a study of blood T cell repertoires in COVID-19. On the study more broadly: Some COVID-19 samples were acute and others convalescent; all came from the United States, Italy and Spain.

V was clipped by 6 bases and J by 4 bases; unmatched bases: 11. The CDR3 runs 18 residues. From germline, CDR1 is SEHNR and CDR2 FQNEAQ (reference sequence). In the authors' workflow: Nucleated cell counts were estimated from reference gene primer amplification. Some clones are missing from TCRdb's copy, which holds only in-frame ones; the method was immunoSEQ multiplex PCR. D and trimming come from the DNA, and the V and J calls and clone size come from that table. The table records about 220,000 clones, roughly 84% of them present only once. The chain has TRBV7-9 and TRBJ2-1; 14 nucleotides line up with TRBD2. Material for sequencing was peripheral blood. The receptor's source is a man aged 50-60 years who had recovered from COVID-19. This chain's CDR3 is CASRTGTSGSRAYNEQFF. CDR3 DNA: TGTGCCAGCAGAACAGGGACTAGCGGGAGTAGGGCATACAATGAGCAGTTCTTC.